The subject of this entry is one TCR beta chain. The antigen is not known. Authors' data handling: Filtering differed for immunoSEQ, which gave only junction sequences without quality scores. Using immunoSEQ multiplex PCR, the repertoire was profiled, and TCRdb retains in-frame clones only, with some absent. V, J and clone size were drawn from that table, and D and trimming were deduced from the DNA. Of around 600,000 clones detected, around 97% appear once; the ten largest clones hold approximately 0.057%. The sample is drawn from a study of shared clonotypes between healthy human individuals. Study in general: Each donor had three CD4 naive, three CD4 memory, two CD8 naive and one CD8 memory plate.

This CDR3 is built from 15 residues. The V end lost 4 bases, the J end lost 0 bases, and 13 bases lay between the germline ends. The V gene's germline CDR1 is SGHRS and CDR2 YFSETQ. Study-wide results and limits: Generation probabilities of non-shared clonotypes were lower (relative to those shared by all four donors).

This TCR was sampled from a woman aged 25-40 years in good health. Sequencing input: naive CD4+ T cells sorted from blood. Subset described: CD45RA+ positively selected. The chain combines TRBV5-1 with TRBJ2-5; possibly TRBD1 or TRBD2 for D (5 bases each). For the CDR3, the DNA is TGCGCCAGCAGCCCGGGACCGGCGTACCAAGAGACCCAGTACTTC. Amino acids: CASSPGPAYQETQYF.